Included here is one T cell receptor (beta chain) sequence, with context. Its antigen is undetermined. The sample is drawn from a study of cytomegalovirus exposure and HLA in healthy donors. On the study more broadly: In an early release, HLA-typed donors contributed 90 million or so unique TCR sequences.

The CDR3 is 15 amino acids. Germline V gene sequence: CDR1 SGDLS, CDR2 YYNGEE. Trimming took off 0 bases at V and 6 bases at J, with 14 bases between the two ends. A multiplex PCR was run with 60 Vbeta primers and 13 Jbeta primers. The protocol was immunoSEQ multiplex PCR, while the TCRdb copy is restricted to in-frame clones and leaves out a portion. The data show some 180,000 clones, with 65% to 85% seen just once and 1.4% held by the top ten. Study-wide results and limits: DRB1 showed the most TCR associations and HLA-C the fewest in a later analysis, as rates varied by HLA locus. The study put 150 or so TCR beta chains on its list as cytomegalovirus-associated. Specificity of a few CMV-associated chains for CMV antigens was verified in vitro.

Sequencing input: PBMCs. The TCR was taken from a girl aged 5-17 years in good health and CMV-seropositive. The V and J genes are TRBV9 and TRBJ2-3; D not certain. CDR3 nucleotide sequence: TGTGCCAGCAGCGTAGCTCCTTTTGCAGGCGATACGCAGTATTTT. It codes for CASSVAPFAGDTQYF.